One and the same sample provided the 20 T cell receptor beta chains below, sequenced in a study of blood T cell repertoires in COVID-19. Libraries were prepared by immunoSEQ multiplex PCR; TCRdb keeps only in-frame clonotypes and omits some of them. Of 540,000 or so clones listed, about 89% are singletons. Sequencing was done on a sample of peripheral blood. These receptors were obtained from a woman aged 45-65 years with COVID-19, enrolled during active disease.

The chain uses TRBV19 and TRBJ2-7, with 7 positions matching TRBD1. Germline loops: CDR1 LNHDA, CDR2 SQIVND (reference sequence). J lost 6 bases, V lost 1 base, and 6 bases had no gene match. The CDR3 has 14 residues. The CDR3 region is CASSIGRGYVEQYF. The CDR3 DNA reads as TGTGCCAGTAGTATAGGCAGGGGGTACGTCGAGCAGTACTTC.

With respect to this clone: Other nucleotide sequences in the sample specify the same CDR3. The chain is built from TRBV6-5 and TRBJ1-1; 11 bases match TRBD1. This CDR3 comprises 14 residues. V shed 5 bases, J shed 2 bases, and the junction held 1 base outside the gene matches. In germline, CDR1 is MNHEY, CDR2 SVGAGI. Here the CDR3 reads CASSRTGGNTEAFF. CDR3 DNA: TGTGCCAGCAGTCGGACAGGGGGCAACACTGAAGCTTTCTTT.

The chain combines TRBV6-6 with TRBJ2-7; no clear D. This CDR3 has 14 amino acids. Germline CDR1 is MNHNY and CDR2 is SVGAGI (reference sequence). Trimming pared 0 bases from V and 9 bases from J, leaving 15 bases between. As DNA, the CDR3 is TGTGCCAGCAGTTACTCGGAGCTCCCAGCTGGGCAGTACTTC. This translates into CASSYSELPAGQYF.

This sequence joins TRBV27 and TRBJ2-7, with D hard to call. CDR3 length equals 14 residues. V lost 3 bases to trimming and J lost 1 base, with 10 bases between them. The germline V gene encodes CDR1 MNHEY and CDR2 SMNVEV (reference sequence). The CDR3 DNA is TGTGCCAGCAGTTTGGGCCGCCGTTCCTACGAGCAGTACTTC. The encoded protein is CASSLGRRSYEQYF.

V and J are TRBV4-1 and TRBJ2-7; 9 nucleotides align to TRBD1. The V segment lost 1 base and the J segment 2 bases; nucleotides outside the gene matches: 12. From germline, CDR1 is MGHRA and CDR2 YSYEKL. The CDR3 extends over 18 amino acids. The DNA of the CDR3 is TGCGCCAGCAGCCAAGGCTCCATAATCCGGGACAGGGCCTACGAGCAGTACTTC. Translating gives CASSQGSIIRDRAYEQYF.

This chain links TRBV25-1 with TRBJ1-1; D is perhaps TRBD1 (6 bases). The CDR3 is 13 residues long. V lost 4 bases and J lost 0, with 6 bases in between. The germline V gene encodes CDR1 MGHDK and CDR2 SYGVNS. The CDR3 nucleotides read TGTGCCAGCAGTGGGGACATGAACACTGAAGCTTTCTTT. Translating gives CASSGDMNTEAFF.

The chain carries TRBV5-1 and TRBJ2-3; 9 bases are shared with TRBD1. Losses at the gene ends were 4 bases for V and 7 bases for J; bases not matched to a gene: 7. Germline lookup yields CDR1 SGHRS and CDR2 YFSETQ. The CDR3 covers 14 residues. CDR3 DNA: TGCGCCAGCAGCATGGGACAGGGTATGAATACGCAGTATTTT. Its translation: CASSMGQGMNTQYF.

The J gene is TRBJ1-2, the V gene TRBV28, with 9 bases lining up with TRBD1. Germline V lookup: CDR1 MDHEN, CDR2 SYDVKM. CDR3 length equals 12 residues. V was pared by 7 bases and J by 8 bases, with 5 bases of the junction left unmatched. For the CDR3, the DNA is TGTGCCAGCACCTACAGGGGGCGGGGCTACACCTTC. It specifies CASTYRGRGYTF.

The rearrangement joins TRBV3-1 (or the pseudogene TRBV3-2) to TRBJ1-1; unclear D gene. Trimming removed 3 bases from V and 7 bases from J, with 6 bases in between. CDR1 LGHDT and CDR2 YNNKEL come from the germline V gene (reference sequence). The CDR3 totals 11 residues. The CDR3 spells CASSQADEAFF. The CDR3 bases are TGTGCCAGCAGCCAGGCGGATGAAGCTTTCTTT.

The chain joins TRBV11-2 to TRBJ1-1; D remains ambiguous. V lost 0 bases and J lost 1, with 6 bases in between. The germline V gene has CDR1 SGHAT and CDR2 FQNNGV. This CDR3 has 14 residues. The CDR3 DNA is TGTGCCAGCAGCTTAGATCCCGGGAACACTGAAGCTTTCTTT. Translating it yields CASSLDPGNTEAFF.

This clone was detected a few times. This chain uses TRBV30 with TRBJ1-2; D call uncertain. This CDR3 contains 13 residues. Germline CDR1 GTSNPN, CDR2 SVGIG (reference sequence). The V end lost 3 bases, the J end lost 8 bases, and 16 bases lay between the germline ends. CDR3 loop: CAWSPSQVLGYTF. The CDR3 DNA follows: TGTGCCTGGAGCCCCAGTCAGGTTCTCGGCTACACCTTC.

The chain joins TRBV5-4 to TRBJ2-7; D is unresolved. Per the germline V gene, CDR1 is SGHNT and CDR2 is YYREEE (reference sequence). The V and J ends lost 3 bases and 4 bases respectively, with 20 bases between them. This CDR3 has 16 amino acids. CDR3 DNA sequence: TGTGCCAGCAGCTCGATAACCGAAGCAATATCTTACGAGCAGTACTTC. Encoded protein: CASSSITEAISYEQYF.

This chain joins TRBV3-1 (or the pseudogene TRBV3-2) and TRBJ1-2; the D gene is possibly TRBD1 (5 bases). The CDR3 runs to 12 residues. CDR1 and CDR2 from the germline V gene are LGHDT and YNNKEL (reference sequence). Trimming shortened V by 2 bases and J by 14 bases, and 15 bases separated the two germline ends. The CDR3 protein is CASSQTGGVRTF. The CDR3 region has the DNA TGTGCCAGCAGCCAAACAGGCGGCGTGAGGACCTTC.

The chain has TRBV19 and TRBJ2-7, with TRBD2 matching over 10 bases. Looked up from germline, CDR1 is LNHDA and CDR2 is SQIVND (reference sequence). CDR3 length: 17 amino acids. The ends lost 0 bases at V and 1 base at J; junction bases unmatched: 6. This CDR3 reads CASSIDSGTSVSYEQYF. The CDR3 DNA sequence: TGTGCCAGTAGTATAGACTCCGGGACTAGCGTTTCCTACGAGCAGTACTTC. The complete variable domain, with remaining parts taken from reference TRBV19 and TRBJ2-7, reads DGGITQSPKYLFRKEGQNVTLSCEQNLNHDAMYWYRQDPGQGLRLIYYSQIVNDFQKGDIAEGYSVSREKKESFPLTVTSAQKNPTAFYLCASSIDSGTSVSYEQYFGPGTRLTVT.

CDR3 sequence: CASSPPGLAGVSTQYF. The CDR3 DNA is TGTGCCAGCAGCCCGCCGGGACTAGCGGGGGTTTCGACCCAGTACTTC. The V call is TRBV3-1 (or the pseudogene TRBV3-2), the J call TRBJ2-5; TRBD2 matches 14 bases. J was trimmed by 7 bases and V by 4 bases; bases with no gene match: 8. Germline CDR1 LGHDT, CDR2 YNNKEL (reference sequence). The CDR3 spans 16 residues.

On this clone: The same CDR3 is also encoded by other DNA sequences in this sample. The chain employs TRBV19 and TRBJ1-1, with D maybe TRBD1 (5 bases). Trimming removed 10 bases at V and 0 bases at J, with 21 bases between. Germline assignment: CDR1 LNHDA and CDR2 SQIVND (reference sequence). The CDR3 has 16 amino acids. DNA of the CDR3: TGTGCCACTTCGGGGGGTTTCGAGGGCATGAACACTGAAGCTTTCTTT. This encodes CATSGGFEGMNTEAFF.

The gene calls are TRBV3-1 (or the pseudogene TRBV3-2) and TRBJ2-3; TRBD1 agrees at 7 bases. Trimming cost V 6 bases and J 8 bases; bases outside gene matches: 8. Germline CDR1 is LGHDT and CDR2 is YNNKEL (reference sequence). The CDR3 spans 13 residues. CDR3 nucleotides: TGTGCCAGCAGTGGGACAGACGGTGGTACGCAGTATTTT. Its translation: CASSGTDGGTQYF.

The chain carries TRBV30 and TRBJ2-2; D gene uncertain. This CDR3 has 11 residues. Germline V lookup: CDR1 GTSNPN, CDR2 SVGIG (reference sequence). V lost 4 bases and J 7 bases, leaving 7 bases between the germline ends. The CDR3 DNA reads TGTGCCTGGAATACACACGGGGAGCTGTTTTTT. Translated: CAWNTHGELFF. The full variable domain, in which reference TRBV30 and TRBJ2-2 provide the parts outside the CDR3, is SQTIHQWPATLVQPVGSPLSLECTVEGTSNPNLYWYRQAAGRGLQLLFYSVGIGQISSEVPQNLSASRPQDRQFILSSKKLLLSDSGFYLCAWNTHGELFFGEGSRLTVL.

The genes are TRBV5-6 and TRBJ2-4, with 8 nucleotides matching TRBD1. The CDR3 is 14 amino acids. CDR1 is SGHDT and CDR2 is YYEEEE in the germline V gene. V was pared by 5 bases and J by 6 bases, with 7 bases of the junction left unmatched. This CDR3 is CASRSWTGRNIQYF. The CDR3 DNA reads TGTGCCAGCAGGAGTTGGACAGGGCGAAACATTCAGTACTTC.

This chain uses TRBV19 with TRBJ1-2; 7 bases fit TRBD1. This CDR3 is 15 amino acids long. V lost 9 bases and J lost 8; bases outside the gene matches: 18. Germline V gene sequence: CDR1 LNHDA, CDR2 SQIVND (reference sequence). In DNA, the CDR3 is TGTGCCAGCAACCGACAGGGTATGAGCTTTGGGGGCTACACCTTC. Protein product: CASNRQGMSFGGYTF.